These T cell receptor beta chains were read from a single sample in a study of OX40 agonist ivuxolimab in advanced cancers. The assay was immunoSEQ multiplex PCR, and TCRdb's table has in-frame clones only and misses some. The data show tens of thousands of clones, with around 80% seen just once and around 7% held by the top ten. The starting material was CD4+ or CD8+ T cells sorted from blood, obtained in a trial of the OX40 agonist ivuxolimab. Receptor source: an adult with an advanced solid tumor such as melanoma, head and neck, liver or kidney cancer. Each CDR3 is given with its conserved first and last residue. D genes are given only for firm matches. For some rows the clone size is stated as once, few or many, or as a class when expanded; others skip it.

V: TRBV18
D: -
J: TRBJ1-4
size: -
CDR3: CASSPLSEKLFF
DNA: TGTGCCAGCTCACCACTTAGTGAAAAACTGTTTTTT

V: TRBV15
D: -
J: TRBJ2-7
size: -
CDR3: CATSSRQGTYEQYF
DNA: TGTGCCACCAGCTCCCGCCAAGGAACCTACGAGCAGTACTTC

V: TRBV5-1
D: TRBD1
J: TRBJ1-2
size: -
CDR3: CASSVGGQAAFTRYGYTF
DNA: TGCGCCAGCAGCGTGGGGGGACAGGCCGCCTTCACTCGCTATGGCTACACCTTC

V: TRBV7-2
D: -
J: TRBJ1-1
size: -
CDR3: CASRYQVNTEAFF
DNA: TGTGCCAGCAGGTACCAGGTAAACACTGAAGCTTTCTTT

V: TRBV30
D: TRBD1
J: TRBJ1-4
size: once
CDR3: CAWSPGTVKGEKLFF
DNA: TGTGCCTGGAGTCCTGGGACAGTCAAAGGTGAAAAACTGTTTTTT

V: TRBV28
D: TRBD1
J: TRBJ1-1
size: -
CDR3: CASSLEGGTGRTEAFF
DNA: TGTGCCAGCAGCCTTGAAGGGGGGACAGGAAGGACTGAAGCTTTCTTT

V: TRBV5-4
D: -
J: TRBJ2-1
size: -
CDR3: CASSLDAASNEQFF
DNA: TGTGCCAGCAGCTTGGATGCAGCGAGCAATGAGCAGTTCTTC

V: TRBV5-6
D: -
J: TRBJ1-6
size: few
CDR3: CASSLGTGSYNSPLHF
DNA: TGTGCCAGCAGCCTCGGTACGGGGAGCTATAATTCACCCCTCCACTTT

V: TRBV4-3
D: TRBD2
J: TRBJ2-1
size: -
CDR3: CASSRTSGRGDEQFF
DNA: TGCGCCAGCAGCCGAACTAGCGGGAGAGGAGATGAGCAGTTCTTC

V: TRBV5-5
D: TRBD2
J: TRBJ2-5
size: -
CDR3: CASSAGTSGRGRQETQYF
DNA: TGTGCCAGCAGCGCCGGGACTAGCGGGAGGGGGAGGCAAGAGACCCAGTACTTC

V: TRBV15
D: TRBD2
J: TRBJ2-2
size: -
CDR3: CATSTWGGTDTGELFF
DNA: TGTGCCACCAGCACCTGGGGGGGGACGGACACCGGGGAGCTGTTTTTT

V: TRBV6-6
D: TRBD1
J: TRBJ2-7
size: -
CDR3: CASSWTGTRSEQYF
DNA: TGTGCCAGCAGTTGGACAGGAACTAGATCCGAGCAGTACTTC

V: TRBV14
D: -
J: TRBJ2-1
size: -
CDR3: CASSQDRVAKNEQFF
DNA: TGTGCCAGCAGCCAAGACAGGGTGGCAAAGAATGAGCAGTTCTTC

V: TRBV2
D: -
J: TRBJ1-5
size: -
CDR3: CASSDQLARTGPQHF
DNA: TGTGCCAGCAGCGACCAGTTGGCTAGGACTGGTCCCCAGCATTTT

V: TRBV30
D: -
J: TRBJ2-3
size: once
CDR3: CAWSVGVYATQYF
DNA: TGTGCCTGGAGTGTAGGGGTCTACGCTACGCAGTATTTT

V: TRBV5-4
D: -
J: TRBJ1-1
size: -
CDR3: CASSLRGGYTEAFF
DNA: TGTGCCAGCAGCTTGCGGGGCGGATACACTGAAGCTTTCTTT

V: TRBV18
D: TRBD1
J: TRBJ2-1
size: -
CDR3: CASSQTGGLSYNEQFF
DNA: TGTGCCAGCTCGCAGACAGGGGGCCTCTCCTACAATGAGCAGTTCTTC

V: TRBV7-2
D: TRBD1
J: TRBJ1-3
size: -
CDR3: CASSLLGQGPGNTIYF
DNA: TGTGCCAGCAGCTTATTGGGACAGGGTCCCGGAAACACCATATATTTT